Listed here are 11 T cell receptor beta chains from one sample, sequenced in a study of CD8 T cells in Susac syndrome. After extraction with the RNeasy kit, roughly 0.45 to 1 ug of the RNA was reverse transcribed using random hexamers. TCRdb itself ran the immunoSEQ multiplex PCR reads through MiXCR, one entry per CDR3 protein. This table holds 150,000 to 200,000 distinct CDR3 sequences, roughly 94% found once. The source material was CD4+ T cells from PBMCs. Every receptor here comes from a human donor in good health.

The CDR3: CASSLSGRALDTQYF. The CDR3 DNA follows: TGTGCCAGCAGCTTAAGCGGGAGGGCCTTAGATACGCAGTATTTT. This chain links TRBV7-3 with TRBJ2-3; 9 bases map to TRBD2. Germline trimming cut 1 base from V and 5 bases from J; bases unmatched to any gene: 4. Looked up from germline, CDR1 is SGHTA and CDR2 is FQGTGA. This CDR3 comprises 15 residues.

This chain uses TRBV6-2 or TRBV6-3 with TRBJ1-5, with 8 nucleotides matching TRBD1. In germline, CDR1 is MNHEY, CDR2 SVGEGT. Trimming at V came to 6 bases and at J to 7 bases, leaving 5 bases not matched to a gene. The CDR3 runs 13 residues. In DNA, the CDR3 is TGTGCCAGCAGCTTCGGACAGGGACAGCCCCAGCATTTT. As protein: CASSFGQGQPQHF.

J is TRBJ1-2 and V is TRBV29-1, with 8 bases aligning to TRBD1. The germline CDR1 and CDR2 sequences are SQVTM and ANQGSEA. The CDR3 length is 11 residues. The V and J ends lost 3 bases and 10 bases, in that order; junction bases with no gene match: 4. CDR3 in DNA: TGCAGCGTTGAGGACAGGGCGGCCTACACCTTC. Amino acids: CSVEDRAAYTF.

The CDR3: CASSLDTHQPQHF. The CDR3 DNA sequence: TGTGCCAGCAGTTTAGACACCCATCAGCCCCAGCATTTT. This sequence joins TRBV27 and TRBJ1-5; D uncertain. CDR3 length: 13 residues. From germline, CDR1 is MNHEY and CDR2 SMNVEV (reference sequence). The V gene lost 2 bases and the J gene lost 5 bases, with 7 bases spanning the gap.

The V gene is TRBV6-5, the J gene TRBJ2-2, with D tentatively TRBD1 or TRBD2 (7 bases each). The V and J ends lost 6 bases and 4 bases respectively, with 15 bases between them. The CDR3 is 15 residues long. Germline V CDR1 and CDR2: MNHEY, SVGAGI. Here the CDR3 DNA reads TGTGCCAGCAGGCCGACAGGGAGGGGCACCGGGGAGCTGTTTTTT. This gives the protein CASRPTGRGTGELFF.

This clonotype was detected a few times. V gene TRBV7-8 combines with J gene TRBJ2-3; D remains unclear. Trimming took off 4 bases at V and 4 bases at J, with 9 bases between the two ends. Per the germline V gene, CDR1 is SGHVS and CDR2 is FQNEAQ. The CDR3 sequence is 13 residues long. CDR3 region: CASSSPNADTQYF. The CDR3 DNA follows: TGTGCCAGCAGCTCCCCGAATGCAGATACGCAGTATTTT.

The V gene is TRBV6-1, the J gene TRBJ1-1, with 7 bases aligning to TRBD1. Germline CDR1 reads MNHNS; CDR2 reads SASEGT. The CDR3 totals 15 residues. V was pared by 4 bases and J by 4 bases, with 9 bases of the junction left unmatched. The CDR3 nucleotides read TGTGCCAGCAGTGCTTCTCAGGGGGGAGGCACTGAAGCTTTCTTT. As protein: CASSASQGGGTEAFF.

As DNA, the CDR3 is TGTGCCAGCAGCTTAGACGGCCTGACAGGGCGCGAGCAGTACTTC. Translation gives CASSLDGLTGREQYF. This chain joins TRBV7-9 and TRBJ2-7; 7 bases map to TRBD1. The CDR3 length is 15 residues. V lost 1 base, J lost 6 bases, and 9 bases stayed unmatched. Germline V CDR1 and CDR2: SEHNR, FQNEAQ (reference sequence).

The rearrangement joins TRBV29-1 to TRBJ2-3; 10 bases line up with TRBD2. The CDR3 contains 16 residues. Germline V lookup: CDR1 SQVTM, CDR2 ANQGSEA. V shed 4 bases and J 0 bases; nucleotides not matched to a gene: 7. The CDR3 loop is CSVVTSGLGSTDTQYF. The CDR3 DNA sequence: TGCAGCGTTGTGACTAGCGGGCTGGGGAGCACAGATACGCAGTATTTT.

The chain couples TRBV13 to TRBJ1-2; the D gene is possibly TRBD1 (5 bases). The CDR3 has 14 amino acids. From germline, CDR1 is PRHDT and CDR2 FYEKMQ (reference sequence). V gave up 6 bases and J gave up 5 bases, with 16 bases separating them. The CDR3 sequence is CASSPVDSPYGYTF. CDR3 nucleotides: TGTGCCAGCAGTCCAGTAGACAGCCCTTATGGCTACACCTTC.

Written as DNA, the CDR3 is TGCAGTGCTAGAGCTCCCGGGGGACAGGCCGGCTATGGCTACACCTTC. Amino acids: CSARAPGGQAGYGYTF. The chain employs TRBV20-1 and TRBJ1-2, with 8 bases identical to TRBD1. CDR3 length equals 16 residues. Germline V lookup: CDR1 DFQATT, CDR2 SNEGSKA (reference sequence). Germline trimming cut 1 base from V and 4 bases from J; bases unmatched to any gene: 11.